This T cell receptor beta chain is drawn from a study of T cells after yellow fever vaccination. Germline V gene lookup returns CDR1 KGHDR and CDR2 SFDVKD. The ends were cut back, 5 bases at V and 3 bases at J, with 6 bases in the middle. The CDR3 is made up of 12 amino acids. TCRdb processed the 5' RACE reads anew with MiXCR; each CDR3 protein has one entry. The sample shows some 220,000 distinct CDR3 sequences, about 3% of them seen only once. This TCR derives from a man in his late teens or twenties who received the YFV17D yellow fever vaccine. Sequences were derived from CD4+ T cells sorted from PBMCs, sampled 10 days after the yellow fever booster vaccination. This rearrangement joins TRBV24-1 to TRBJ1-1, with a possible D match to TRBD1 (5 bases). The CDR3 nucleotides read TGTGCCACCAGTGCGGGGGACACTGAAGCTTTCTTT. Translating gives CATSAGDTEAFF.